This T cell receptor (beta chain) was recovered during a study of T cell repertoires in cytomegalovirus infection. Overall study context: The study used recently identified HLA-C-restricted and well-studied HLA-B-restricted CMV epitopes. Public TCR beta signatures provided an indication of both CMV infection and a matching HLA type. Study observations and caveats: Public TCR beta family frequency separated CMV-and-HLA carriers, including in an independent cohort. In two of eight donors, the top clonotype was HLA-C-restricted CMV-specific.

Comment on this clonotype: Its specificity is not known.

TCRdb processed the reads anew with MiXCR; each CDR3 protein has one entry. The sample has 570,000 or so distinct CDR3 sequences; approximately 40% are singletons. This TCR was recovered from a human donor in good health (CMV status not recorded). Some clones in this sample may be carry-over from other donors' samples. The source material was cultured PBMCs, sampled from culture after CMV antigen stimulation.

The CDR3 DNA reads TGTGCCAGCAGTTTAGCCCCGCAGGGGGTCCCCTATAGCAATCAGCCCCAGCATTTT. This sequence encodes CASSLAPQGVPYSNQPQHF. This chain links TRBV27 with TRBJ1-5, with 7 bases that match TRBD1. The V gene end was trimmed by 2 bases and the J gene end by 0 bases; junction bases not matched to a gene: 13. CDR1 is MNHEY and CDR2 is SMNVEV in the germline V gene (reference sequence). The CDR3 is 19 amino acids.